Presented here are 22 T cell receptor beta chains from one specimen sequenced in a study of cytomegalovirus exposure and HLA in healthy donors. Both 60 Vbeta primers and 13 Jbeta primers went into the PCR. Assay: immunoSEQ multiplex PCR; the TCRdb copy retains only in-frame clones and omits some. This sample yields 150,000 to 200,000 clones, of which about two thirds are seen a single time; roughly 4.1% belongs to the top ten. Material for sequencing was PBMCs. The receptors originated from a woman younger than 30 in good health and CMV-seropositive.

The J gene is TRBJ1-1, the V gene TRBV5-4; D is ambiguous. Germline values: CDR1 SGHNT, CDR2 YYREEE (reference sequence). This CDR3 is built from 14 residues. The V end lost 2 bases, the J end lost 7 bases, and 15 bases lay between the germline ends. The CDR3 DNA is TGTGCCAGCAGCTTCAGGAGCGCGGGAAGTGAAGCTTTCTTT. It translates to CASSFRSAGSEAFF.

Comments on this clone: The junction and the germline gene differ at one end; a read error may be behind it. The chain links TRBV7-7 to TRBJ2-1; 7 bases agree with TRBD2. CDR1 SSHAT and CDR2 FNYEAQ come from the germline V gene (reference sequence). The CDR3 sequence is 15 residues long. DNA for the CDR3: TGTGCTAGCAGCTTAGCCGGCGGGGGTCGCAATGAGCAGTTCTTC. Its translation is CASSLAGGGRNEQFF.

The V gene is TRBV11-2, the J gene TRBJ2-2, with D perhaps matching TRBD2 (5 bases). Germline values: CDR1 SGHAT, CDR2 FQNNGV. The V and J ends lost 5 bases and 1 base respectively, with 5 bases between them. This CDR3 region has 13 residues. The CDR3 DNA sequence: TGTGCCAGCAGCCGGGGGAACACCGGGGAGCTGTTTTTT. Its protein is CASSRGNTGELFF. Full variable domain (remainder filled in from reference TRBV11-2 and TRBJ2-2): EAGVAQSPRYKIIEKRQSVAFWCNPISGHATLYWYQQILGQGPKLLIQFQNNGVVDDSQLPKDRFSAERLKGVDSTLKIQPAKLEDSAVYLCASSRGNTGELFFGEGSRLTVL.

This clone was observed a handful of times. The gene calls are TRBV5-1 and TRBJ2-1, with TRBD1 identical over 7 bases. Germline V gives CDR1 SGHRS, CDR2 YFSETQ. V trimming: 2 bases; J trimming: 1 base; junction bases outside the gene matches: 3. This CDR3 has 15 residues. Written as DNA, the CDR3 is TGCGCCAGCAGCTTCAAACAGGGGTCCTACAATGAGCAGTTCTTC. Protein sequence: CASSFKQGSYNEQFF. Full variable domain (remainder filled in from reference TRBV5-1 and TRBJ2-1): KAGVTQTPRYLIKTRGQQVTLSCSPISGHRSVSWYQQTPGQGLQFLFEYFSETQRNKGNFPGRFSGRQFSNSRSEMNVSTLELGDSALYLCASSFKQGSYNEQFFGPGTRLTVL.

The chain has TRBV30 and TRBJ2-5, with no clear D. Trimming removed 0 bases from V and 4 bases from J, with 6 bases in between. Germline values: CDR1 GTSNPN, CDR2 SVGIG (reference sequence). CDR3 length equals 12 residues. The CDR3: CAWSVAIETQYF. CDR3 DNA: TGTGCCTGGAGTGTAGCCATAGAGACCCAGTACTTC. The full variable domain, in which reference TRBV30 and TRBJ2-5 provide the parts outside the CDR3, is SQTIHQWPATLVQPVGSPLSLECTVEGTSNPNLYWYRQAAGRGLQLLFYSVGIGQISSEVPQNLSASRPQDRQFILSSKKLLLSDSGFYLCAWSVAIETQYFGPGTRLLVL.

This clone came up a few times. The chain employs TRBV27 and TRBJ2-1; a weak D match, TRBD2 (6 bases). Trimming removed 2 bases at V and 6 bases at J, with 8 bases between. Per the germline V gene, CDR1 is MNHEY and CDR2 is SMNVEV (reference sequence). This CDR3 contains 13 residues. The CDR3, as DNA: TGTGCCAGCAGTTTAGCGGGACGCAATGAGCAGTTCTTC. This encodes CASSLAGRNEQFF.

The chain is built from TRBV2 and TRBJ2-1; a possible D gene is TRBD1 (6 bases). V gave up 6 bases and J gave up 2 bases, with 14 bases separating them. Germline V gives CDR1 SNHLY, CDR2 FYNNEI. This CDR3 spans 15 amino acids. CDR3 sequence: CASSQGQGPYNEQFF. CDR3 nucleotide sequence: TGTGCCAGCAGCCAGGGGCAGGGGCCCTACAATGAGCAGTTCTTC. Looking up the rest from reference TRBV2 and TRBJ2-1 gives the full variable domain: EPEVTQTPSHQVTQMGQEVILRCVPISNHLYFYWYRQILGQKVEFLVSFYNNEISEKSEIFDDQFSVERPDGSNFTLKIRSTKLEDSAMYFCASSQGQGPYNEQFFGPGTRLTVL.

The V gene is TRBV6-5, the J gene TRBJ1-4; maybe TRBD1 (5 bases). Germline CDR1 reads MNHEY; CDR2 reads SVGAGI. Trimming pared 6 bases from V and 7 bases from J, leaving 15 bases between. The CDR3 runs to 14 residues. CDR3 nucleotides: TGTGCCAGCAGCCTCATTAGGACAAGTGAAAAACTGTTTTTT. Protein product: CASSLIRTSEKLFF.

This clone has a handful of counts. The chain is built from TRBV10-3 and TRBJ2-3; TRBD2 aligns across 8 bases. The CDR3 is 16 residues long. The germline V gene has CDR1 ENHRY and CDR2 SYGVKD. V dropped 4 bases and J dropped 2; count of bases not matched to a gene: 8. This CDR3 reads CAISGREGLYTDTQYF. In DNA form, the CDR3 reads TGTGCCATCAGTGGACGGGAGGGCCTGTACACAGATACGCAGTATTTT.

This chain links TRBV7-2 with TRBJ1-5; perhaps TRBD1 as D (6 bases). The germline V gene has CDR1 SGHTA and CDR2 FQGNSA. The length of the CDR3 is 16 residues. Trimming cost V 6 bases and J 2 bases, with 17 bases left between them. CDR3 nucleotides: TGTGCCAGCAGTTTTCCAGGGGTTCGTGGCAATCAGCCCCAGCATTTT. Encoded protein: CASSFPGVRGNQPQHF.

The chain is built from TRBV19 and TRBJ2-2; 8 positions agree with TRBD2. J was trimmed by 7 bases and V by 6 bases; bases with no gene match: 7. Germline V lookup: CDR1 LNHDA, CDR2 SQIVND (reference sequence). This CDR3 contains 14 residues. CDR3 bases: TGTGCCAGTAGGACTACTAGCGGTAGCGGGGAGCTGTTTTTT. This translates into CASRTTSGSGELFF.

The chain links TRBV27 to TRBJ2-7; D unclear. CDR1 and CDR2 from the germline V gene are MNHEY and SMNVEV (reference sequence). The CDR3 totals 14 residues. Trimming took 2 bases from V and 2 from J, leaving 10 bases between them. CDR3 sequence: CASSLPEAPYEQYF. The CDR3 nucleotides read TGTGCCAGCAGTTTACCAGAGGCTCCCTACGAGCAGTACTTC.

This chain joins TRBV5-1 and TRBJ2-3; 7 bases match TRBD2. V shed 4 bases, J shed 4 bases, and the junction held 12 bases outside the gene matches. CDR1 SGHRS and CDR2 YFSETQ come from the germline V gene. This CDR3 spans 16 amino acids. The DNA of the CDR3 is TGCGCCAGCAGCCCTCCGGGACTATCATTTTCAGATACGCAGTATTTT. This translates into CASSPPGLSFSDTQYF.

The chain couples TRBV27 to TRBJ2-7; D is perhaps TRBD2 (5 bases). Germline V gene data show CDR1 as MNHEY and CDR2 as SMNVEV (reference sequence). CDR3 length: 15 amino acids. Trimming stripped 7 bases from V and 3 bases from J, with 19 bases between. The CDR3 region is CASKGMGVQDYEQYF. In DNA, the CDR3 is TGTGCCAGCAAAGGAATGGGAGTGCAGGACTACGAGCAGTACTTC.

J is TRBJ2-7 and V is TRBV6-1; D remains unclear. This CDR3 region has 12 residues. Trimming stripped 2 bases from V and 6 bases from J, with 8 bases between. The germline gives CDR1 MNHNS, CDR2 SASEGT. For the CDR3, the DNA is TGTGCCAGCAGTGAACTTGGGCGCGAGCAGTACTTC. It encodes CASSELGREQYF.

This clone was detected a few times. The V and J genes are TRBV28 and TRBJ1-1; TRBD1 is a possible D gene (6 bases). The germline gives CDR1 MDHEN, CDR2 SYDVKM. V lost 5 bases and J lost 11, with 15 bases in between. The CDR3 covers 12 residues. CDR3 bases: TGTGCCAGCAGTCGGCGGACAGAAGACGCTTTCTTT. Protein product: CASSRRTEDAFF. Based on the CDR3 plus reference TRBV28 and TRBJ1-1, the full variable domain is DVKVTQSSRYLVKRTGEKVFLECVQDMDHENMFWYRQDPGLGLRLIYFSYDVKMKEKGDIPEGYSVSREKKERFSLILESASTNQTSMYLCASSRRTEDAFFGQGTRLTVV.

Note on this clone: The CDR3 does not close with the conserved phenylalanine or tryptophan, likely indicating a read error. V and J are TRBV7-9 and TRBJ1-1; 7 bases align to TRBD1. CDR1 is SEHNR and CDR2 is FQNEAQ in the germline V gene (reference sequence). This CDR3 has 14 residues. Trimming cost V 1 base and J 1 base; bases outside gene matches: 0. This CDR3 reads CASSLGTGNTEAFL. In DNA form, the CDR3 reads TGTGCCAGCAGCTTAGGGACAGGGAACACTGAAGCTTTCCTT.

The CDR3 bases are TGTGCCAGCAGCCGGAAGGCGGGGGGGAACACCGGGGAGCTGTTTTTT. It specifies CASSRKAGGNTGELFF. The chain recombines TRBV4-2 with TRBJ2-2; 8 nucleotides match TRBD2. The CDR3 runs 16 residues. The germline gives CDR1 LGHNA, CDR2 YNFKEQ. The junction had 5 bases not matched to a gene; V was cut back by 4 bases and J by 1 base.

This clone was seen only a few times. The J gene is TRBJ2-5, the V gene TRBV7-8; D perhaps matches TRBD2 (6 bases). V was clipped by 9 bases and J by 2 bases, with 13 bases between them. CDR1 is SGHVS and CDR2 is FQNEAQ in the germline V gene. The CDR3 spans 13 residues. This CDR3 reads CASYRDSQETQYF. CDR3 nucleotides: TGTGCCAGTTACCGGGACTCACAAGAGACCCAGTACTTC.

This sequence joins TRBV29-1 and TRBJ2-1, with TRBD2 matching 12 bases. The ends lost 6 bases at V and 4 bases at J; junction bases unmatched: 7. Germline V gene data show CDR1 as SQVTM and CDR2 as ANQGSEA. The CDR3 covers 15 residues. CDR3 bases: TGCAGCGTAACAGGACTAGCGGGAATTTACAATGAGCAGTTCTTC. Translation: CSVTGLAGIYNEQFF.

The V gene is TRBV9, the J gene TRBJ2-3; D gene ambiguous. The CDR3 length is 15 residues. Germline assignment: CDR1 SGDLS and CDR2 YYNGEE. Trimming cost V 2 bases and J 5 bases, with 15 bases left between them. CDR3 sequence reads: CASSVLVSIGDTQYF. CDR3 DNA: TGTGCCAGCAGCGTCCTAGTTTCCATCGGAGATACGCAGTATTTT.

This chain joins TRBV6-5 and TRBJ1-2; D is unresolved. In germline, CDR1 is MNHEY, CDR2 SVGAGI. Trimming removed 0 bases from V and 0 bases from J, with 8 bases in between. CDR3 length: 15 amino acids. CDR3 coding DNA: TGTGCCAGCAGTTACTCGAGAGGATCTAACTATGGCTACACCTTC. It yields the protein CASSYSRGSNYGYTF.